Listed below are T cell receptor beta chains from one sample, sequenced in a study of T cell responses to AZD1222 COVID-19 vaccine. Assay used: immunoSEQ multiplex PCR; TCRdb lists only in-frame clones, some missing. The table records 110,000 to 150,000 clones, more than 85% of them present only once. This specimen consisted of peripheral blood, obtained on day 0 of AZD1222 vaccination. All receptors derive from an adult in good health. The CDR3 runs from the conserved cysteine through the conserved F or W. The D gene is left open where the match is weak.

TRBD1,TRBV3-1/TRBV3-2,TRBJ1-2,CASSQGGQPTNYGYTF
TRBD2,TRBV3-1/TRBV3-2,TRBJ2-5,CASSQGTSGRQETQYF
-,TRBV7-6,TRBJ1-4,CASSLSSPPGDEKLFF
-,TRBV27,TRBJ2-7,CASSVDRQNYEQYF
-,TRBV3-1/TRBV3-2,TRBJ2-7,CASSRNTESEQYF
TRBD1,TRBV19,TRBJ2-1,CASSPDRGREQFF
-,TRBV5-6,TRBJ2-2,CASSLVRVTGELFF
-,TRBV28,TRBJ2-3,CASSLIRAGTDTQYF
-,TRBV13,TRBJ2-3,CASSLNYGRISGSTDTQYF
-,TRBV7-9,TRBJ1-1,CASSLVGLGRIVRNTEAFF
-,TRBV25-1,TRBJ1-3,CASTGTNTIYF
TRBD2,TRBV6-6,TRBJ2-3,CASSPLGERGSTDTQYF
-,TRBV18,TRBJ2-3,CASSPRGEVGTDTQYF
-,TRBV11-3,TRBJ1-1,CASSSEGSNTEAFF
-,TRBV5-6,TRBJ1-4,CASSLEGTVGEKLFF
-,TRBV20-1,TRBJ1-2,CSAYSPYGYTF
-,TRBV4-1,TRBJ2-6,CASSQDWRAGANVLTF
-,TRBV6-4,TRBJ2-2,CASSAQGPGELFF
-,TRBV21-1,TRBJ2-3,CASSKARQWGSTDTQYF
TRBD2,TRBV7-9,TRBJ2-5,CASSLVSGSGAQETQYF
TRBD2,TRBV6-2/TRBV6-3,TRBJ2-7,CASSSPTSGRWATSYEQYF
-,TRBV7-6,TRBJ2-5,CASSLALASSETQYF
-,TRBV18,TRBJ2-2,CASSPQSSAGELFF
TRBD1,TRBV7-2,TRBJ2-5,CASSGRTGIQETQYF
-,TRBV4-1,TRBJ2-2,CASSQVKDMGGELFF
-,TRBV9,TRBJ1-1,CASSVGQGNTEAFF
TRBD2,TRBV6-1,TRBJ2-2,CASSDAGLASTGELFF
-,TRBV12-3/TRBV12-4,TRBJ1-2,CASSLSDYGYTF
-,TRBV30,TRBJ1-6,CAWSTGGPNSPLHF
-,TRBV18,TRBJ2-6,CASSPVGSGANVLTF
-,TRBV6-6,TRBJ1-4,CASSYRGNEKLFF
-,TRBV24-1,TRBJ2-2,CATSDGKANTGELFF
-,TRBV28,TRBJ1-5,CASSSVFRGAYQPQHF
-,TRBV24-1,TRBJ2-1,CATGQQGNNEQFF
TRBD2,TRBV28,TRBJ2-3,CASSLGLAGADTQYF
-,TRBV14,TRBJ2-2,CASSQDLGLNGELFF
TRBD2,TRBV2,TRBJ2-1,CASSGAFGRVVYEQFF
TRBD2,TRBV9,TRBJ2-3,CASSVAPGRDTQYF
TRBD2,TRBV19,TRBJ2-5,CASSDIAGAETQYF
-,TRBV5-4,TRBJ1-6,CASSAEPGGYNSPLHF
-,TRBV23-1,TRBJ1-2,CATDLRGRENYGYTF
-,TRBV6-1,TRBJ1-1,CASSEQGEAFF
TRBD1,TRBV5-1,TRBJ1-5,CASSSTGGQDQPQHF
-,TRBV7-7,TRBJ2-1,CASSPLADNEQFF
-,TRBV28,TRBJ1-4,CASSLAGFGEKLFF
TRBD1,TRBV6-5,TRBJ1-5,CASRPQGLSNQPQHF
-,TRBV11-2,TRBJ1-1,CASSLDPGGGLF
-,TRBV2,TRBJ1-6,CASSETVLIIHF
TRBD1,TRBV24-1,TRBJ2-3,CATSDAGDRGRTDTQYF
TRBD1,TRBV2,TRBJ1-5,CASSLTGRGNQPQHF
TRBD1,TRBV5-4,TRBJ1-4,CASSPGQGREKLFF
-,TRBV12-3/TRBV12-4,TRBJ1-3,CASTHTRGTIYF
TRBD2,TRBV24-1,TRBJ2-3,CATERAGEVTDTQYF
-,TRBV11-2,TRBJ1-1,CASSLEEASEAFF
TRBD1,TRBV28,TRBJ1-1,CASSLAGQGLNTEAFF
-,TRBV7-2,TRBJ2-1,CASSPRWNEQFF
-,TRBV5-1,TRBJ2-1,CASSPMPRLASSYNEQFF
TRBD1,TRBV5-4,TRBJ2-7,CASSVGQGAYEQYF
-,TRBV28,TRBJ1-1,CASSLLLDINTEAFF